A single sample is the source of the 26 T cell receptor beta chains below, sequenced in a study of T cell responses to AZD1222 COVID-19 vaccine (dated by TCRdb to the early 2020s). The time point label for this specimen denotes: about 28 days (+/-7) after the second vaccine dose. Receptor libraries were prepared by the immunoSEQ multiplex PCR assay. Held by TCRdb, this immuneACCESS table contains in-frame sequences only and omits some clones. Under half of the omission traces to an unresolved V gene where checked; the cause of the rest is unknown. This sample gives about 180,000 clones in total; around 88% of them show up just once. Clones ranked in the top ten supply about 9.9% of the sample. This specimen consisted of peripheral blood, obtained 28 days after the second AZD1222 dose. The source is an adult who received the AZD1222 COVID-19 vaccine.

V and J are TRBV6-5 and TRBJ1-6; D gene uncertain. In germline, CDR1 is MNHEY, CDR2 SVGAGI. With 4 bases removed from V and 5 bases from J, the gap between germline ends came to 9 bases. The CDR3 is 14 amino acids. CDR3 region: CASSFDVDNSPLHF. CDR3 DNA: TGTGCCAGCAGTTTCGACGTGGATAATTCACCCCTCCACTTT.

The rearrangement uses TRBV12-2 and TRBJ1-2. TRBV12-2 is given as a pseudogene. This CDR3 has 13 amino acids. CDR3 nucleotides: TGTGCAAGTCGCTTAATACAAGTAGCGGGCTACACCTTC. Amino acid sequence: CASRLIQVAGYTF.

This clone is a singleton in its sample. The rearrangement uses TRBV20-1 and TRBJ2-7; D not resolved. V was trimmed by 5 bases and J by 2 bases, leaving 7 bases between them. From germline, CDR1 is DFQATT and CDR2 SNEGSKA (reference sequence). The CDR3 runs to 11 residues. The CDR3 region is CSASTAYEQYF. CDR3 DNA sequence: TGCAGTGCTTCTACCGCCTACGAGCAGTACTTC.

The chain employs TRBV15 and TRBJ2-7, with 7 bases fitting TRBD1. The CDR3 is 13 residues long. The V gene end was trimmed by 3 bases and the J gene end by 4 bases; junction bases not matched to a gene: 3. Germline CDR1 LNHNV, CDR2 YYDKDF (reference sequence). This CDR3 reads CATSSIQGYEQYF. CDR3 DNA sequence: TGTGCCACCAGCAGCATACAGGGGTACGAGCAGTACTTC. The full variable domain, in which reference TRBV15 and TRBJ2-7 provide the parts outside the CDR3, is DAMVIQNPRYQVTQFGKPVTLSCSQTLNHNVMYWYQQKSSQAPKLLFHYYDKDFNNEADTPDNFQSRRPNTSFCFLDIRSPGLGDTAMYLCATSSIQGYEQYFGPGTRLTVT.

CDR3 DNA: TGTGCCACCAGTGATTTGCTGTCGGGGGGGCCTACCCGTAGCACAGATACGCAGTATTTT. Its protein is CATSDLLSGGPTRSTDTQYF. The chain uses TRBV24-1 and TRBJ2-3; 8 bases agree with TRBD2. In germline, CDR1 is KGHDR, CDR2 SFDVKD. The length of the CDR3 is 20 residues. V trimming: 0 bases; J trimming: 0 bases; junction bases outside the gene matches: 13.

The chain joins TRBV5-4 to TRBJ2-7, with D perhaps TRBD1 or TRBD2 (5 bases each). CDR3 size: 15 residues. Germline V gene lookup returns CDR1 SGHNT and CDR2 YYREEE (reference sequence). V lost 3 bases and J 0 bases, leaving 13 bases between the germline ends. The CDR3: CASSSGTLNSYEQYF. CDR3 DNA: TGTGCCAGCAGCTCCGGGACGTTGAACTCCTACGAGCAGTACTTC.

This chain uses TRBV16 with TRBJ1-4; TRBD1 aligns across 9 bases. The CDR3 consists of 15 residues. Unmatched junction bases numbered 9, after V lost 3 bases and J lost 10 bases. Germline V lookup: CDR1 KGHSY, CDR2 FQNENV. Here the CDR3 reads CASSHMGTGRRKLFF. The DNA of the CDR3 is TGTGCCAGCAGCCATATGGGGACAGGGCGTCGAAAACTGTTTTTT. The full variable domain, in which reference TRBV16 and TRBJ1-4 provide the parts outside the CDR3, is GEEVAQTPKHLVRGEGQKAKLYCAPIKGHSYVFWYQQVLKNEFKFLISFQNENVFDETGMPKERFSAKCLPNSPCSLEIQATKLEDSAVYFCASSHMGTGRRKLFFGSGTQLSVL.

V and J are TRBV11-2 and TRBJ1-2; unclear D gene. CDR1 is SGHAT and CDR2 is FQNNGV in the germline V gene. This CDR3 has 12 amino acids. V lost 2 bases, J lost 7 bases, and 8 bases lay in between. CDR3 protein: CASSLRVSGYTF. CDR3 nucleotide sequence: TGTGCCAGCAGCTTACGGGTATCTGGCTACACCTTC.

The chain uses TRBV24-1 and TRBJ2-2; 8 nucleotides line up with TRBD1. Germline-derived CDR1 and CDR2 are KGHDR and SFDVKD. The CDR3 is made up of 14 amino acids. J lost 5 bases, V lost 10 bases, and 8 bases had no gene match. The CDR3 loop reads CATGGQGRTGELFF. CDR3 sequence (DNA): TGTGCCACAGGAGGACAGGGCAGGACCGGGGAGCTGTTTTTT.

The gene calls are TRBV6-2 or TRBV6-3 and TRBJ2-2; maybe TRBD1 (6 bases). This CDR3 has 18 amino acids. Germline V gene data show CDR1 as MNHEY and CDR2 as SVGEGT. V was pared by 1 base and J by 4 bases, with 19 bases between. The CDR3 coding sequence is TGTGCCAGCAGTTACTTTCGACGCAGGGGCCCTGGCACCGGGGAGCTGTTTTTT. This translates into CASSYFRRRGPGTGELFF.

The chain has TRBV19 and TRBJ2-3; 7 bases agree with TRBD1. The CDR3 has 16 amino acids. The trim removed 6 bases at V and 3 bases at J, leaving 12 bases unmatched. The germline V gene encodes CDR1 LNHDA and CDR2 SQIVND (reference sequence). CDR3 residues: CASSRAWDSITDTQYF. CDR3 coding DNA: TGTGCCAGTAGCAGAGCTTGGGACAGCATAACAGATACGCAGTATTTT.

V is TRBV7-9 and J is TRBJ2-1; possibly TRBD1 for D (6 bases). CDR1 is SEHNR and CDR2 is FQNEAQ in the germline V gene (reference sequence). The CDR3 spans 16 residues. Trimming removed 4 bases from V and 6 bases from J, with 19 bases in between. CDR3 loop: CASSSPALLGGNEQFF. CDR3 DNA: TGTGCCAGCAGCTCACCGGCACTACTAGGGGGCAATGAGCAGTTCTTC.

The rearrangement joins TRBV28 to TRBJ2-7, with 8 bases aligning to TRBD1. Germline CDR1 is MDHEN and CDR2 is SYDVKM. This CDR3 region has 15 residues. V was clipped by 3 bases and J by 3 bases; unmatched bases: 7. The CDR3 region is CASSLVGQGNYEQYF. As DNA, the CDR3 is TGTGCCAGCAGTTTGGTCGGACAGGGAAACTACGAGCAGTACTTC.

V and J are TRBV7-9 and TRBJ2-7, with a weak D call TRBD1 (6 bases). This CDR3 region has 12 residues. Germline loops: CDR1 SEHNR, CDR2 FQNEAQ (reference sequence). Trimming shortened V by 1 base and J by 11 bases, and 12 bases separated the two germline ends. Here the CDR3 reads CASSLDRSGEYF. The CDR3, as DNA: TGTGCCAGCAGCTTAGACAGGTCAGGGGAGTACTTC.

The chain uses TRBV18 and TRBJ1-5, with D possibly TRBD1 on 5 matching bases. Germline V gives CDR1 KGHSH, CDR2 LQKENI. V was trimmed by 4 bases and J by 3 bases, leaving 10 bases between them. CDR3 size: 14 residues. Written as DNA, the CDR3 is TGTGCCAGCTCACTCCAGGGTGACAATCAGCCCCAGCATTTT. This codes for CASSLQGDNQPQHF.

CDR3 residues: CASSQGGTRGGATF. CDR3 nucleotides: TGTGCCAGCAGCCAAGGCGGGACCAGGGGAGGCGCCACCTTC. The chain employs TRBV3-1 (or the pseudogene TRBV3-2) and TRBJ1-2; D is perhaps TRBD1 (6 bases). CDR1 and CDR2 (germline): LGHDT, YNNKEL (reference sequence). The germline V and J ends were trimmed by 1 base and 13 bases, with 19 bases remaining between them. This CDR3 contains 14 residues.

The genes are TRBV7-6 and TRBJ2-7; unclear D gene. The germline CDR1 and CDR2 sequences are SGHVS and FNYEAQ. This CDR3 has 14 amino acids. Trimming left V 0 bases short and J 3 bases short, with 9 bases between. The CDR3 loop is CASSLAGNLYEQYF. CDR3 DNA: TGTGCCAGCAGCTTAGCAGGGAATCTCTACGAGCAGTACTTC.

The chain uses TRBV9 and TRBJ1-6; D is perhaps TRBD1 (5 bases). Germline loops: CDR1 SGDLS, CDR2 YYNGEE. V was pared by 0 bases and J by 1 base, with 14 bases between. The CDR3 sequence is 18 residues long. The CDR3, as DNA: TGTGCCAGCAGCGTAGAGTCTCAGGGTTATTCCTATAATTCACCCCTCCACTTT. Encoded protein: CASSVESQGYSYNSPLHF.

The chain couples TRBV5-1 to TRBJ1-5, with D uncertain. The CDR3 totals 15 residues. CDR1 and CDR2 from the germline V gene are SGHRS and YFSETQ. Trimming stripped 1 base from V and 1 base from J, with 9 bases between. The CDR3 nucleotides read TGCGCCAGCAGCTTGAATGCGGGGAGCAATCAGCCCCAGCATTTT. Its translation: CASSLNAGSNQPQHF.

The V gene is TRBV25-1, the J gene TRBJ2-1; D is ambiguous. Trimming left V 2 bases short and J 6 bases short, with 8 bases between. Germline V gene sequence: CDR1 MGHDK, CDR2 SYGVNS. There are 13 residues in the CDR3. CDR3 region: CASSEVLLNEQFF. The CDR3 DNA follows: TGTGCCAGCAGTGAAGTTCTACTCAATGAGCAGTTCTTC.

This sequence joins TRBV10-3 and TRBJ2-2, with D perhaps matching TRBD1 (6 bases). The CDR3 extends over 15 amino acids. Trimming pared 4 bases from V and 5 bases from J, leaving 14 bases between. Germline lookup yields CDR1 ENHRY and CDR2 SYGVKD. The CDR3 DNA sequence: TGTGCCATCAGTGCAGGGCGAACAGGGACCGGGGAGCTGTTTTTT. The encoded protein is CAISAGRTGTGELFF.

The chain recombines TRBV9 with TRBJ2-1, with 10 positions matching TRBD2. The germline CDR1 and CDR2 sequences are SGDLS and YYNGEE. The J segment lost 0 bases and the V segment lost 3 bases, leaving 9 bases of the junction unmatched. There are 18 residues in the CDR3. Here the CDR3 reads CASSAASSGGFSYNEQFF. CDR3 DNA sequence: TGTGCCAGCAGCGCCGCCTCTAGCGGGGGCTTCTCCTACAATGAGCAGTTCTTC.

The chain has TRBV7-3 and TRBJ1-2; possibly TRBD1 for D (5 bases). The CDR3 runs to 14 residues. V was shortened by 5 bases and J by 2 bases, with 12 bases between the two germline ends. The germline gives CDR1 SGHTA, CDR2 FQGTGA. CDR3 coding DNA: TGTGCCAGCAGCCCCGGACAATCCAACTATGGCTACACCTTC. Protein: CASSPGQSNYGYTF.

The V and J genes are TRBV10-3 and TRBJ1-1; D remains ambiguous. Germline loops: CDR1 ENHRY, CDR2 SYGVKD. V shed 3 bases and J shed 3 bases, with 14 bases lying between them. There are 15 residues in the CDR3. This CDR3 is CAISDSPPRDTEAFF. Written as DNA, the CDR3 is TGTGCCATCAGTGACAGCCCCCCGCGGGACACTGAAGCTTTCTTT.

The chain is built from TRBV6-6 and TRBJ1-1; possible D gene TRBD1, 5 bases. The CDR3 sequence is 14 residues long. Germline CDR1 is MNHNY and CDR2 is SVGAGI (reference sequence). V was clipped by 10 bases and J by 4 bases, with 19 bases between them. The CDR3 sequence: CAIERGGSGTEAFF. In nucleotides, the CDR3 is TGTGCCATAGAACGGGGGGGATCGGGCACTGAAGCTTTCTTT.

This chain connects TRBV5-6 to TRBJ1-6, with D perhaps matching TRBD1 (5 bases). Germline CDR1 reads SGHDT; CDR2 reads YYEEEE. V dropped 9 bases and J dropped 10 bases, with 20 bases sitting between them. The CDR3 has 14 amino acids. The CDR3 protein is CATARDPQGSPLHF. CDR3 DNA sequence: TGTGCCACTGCCCGGGACCCACAAGGGTCACCCCTCCACTTT.